The TCR beta chain under discussion was sequenced for a study of human T cells and chemical hapten exposure. Overall study context: For sensitization, 2% DPC was applied to a 2 cm by 2 cm patch of upper inner arm skin.

TCRdb passed the RACE reads through MiXCR, listing each CDR3 protein once. The data hold some 400,000 distinct CDR3 sequences, with nearly 5% observed a single time. This CDR3 has 17 residues. V gave up 5 bases and J gave up 0 bases, with 23 bases separating them. The germline CDR1 and CDR2 sequences are DFQATT and SNEGSKA (reference sequence). Details on this clonotype: Its antigen remains unknown.

The study, taken as a whole, reports: Counts of expanded TCRs (at PT1) showed a positive correlation with patch test score.

The time point was: patch test 1, 2 weeks after DPC sensitization. Treatment of the sample: therapeutic diphenylcyclopropenone sensitization with weekly scalp DPC. Sequencing used whole blood, obtained in connection with sensitization to the hapten diphenylcyclopropenone (DPC). This clonotype originated in a woman aged 45 to 65 with alopecia areata. Some clones in this sample may be carry-over from other donors' samples. This sequence joins TRBV20-1 and TRBJ2-7, with a tentative D call TRBD1 (5 bases). The CDR3 DNA is TGCAGTGCTTTCCTTCCGGTGGGGCTTCCCTTCTCCTACGAGCAGTACTTC. Its translation is CSAFLPVGLPFSYEQYF.